The 14 T cell receptor beta chains below were found in one sample sequenced in a study of T cell repertoires in aging, cancer and after chemotherapy. Peripheral blood genomic DNA, not sorted cells or RNA, was the template. TRB rearrangements spanning V, D and J were amplified using mixed TRB-A/B primers. MiXCR was run by TCRdb on the multiplex PCR reads, yielding one entry per CDR3 protein. The top ten hold roughly 3.6% of the sample, which has fewer than 6,500 distinct CDR3 sequences, about 26% seen once. The sample taken for sequencing was blood. Every receptor here comes from a human donor in good health.

This clonotype occurred a few times. The chain combines TRBV11-2 with TRBJ2-5; perhaps TRBD2 as D (5 bases). The CDR3 runs 16 residues. The ends were cut back, 0 bases at V and 3 bases at J, with 14 bases in the middle. Germline V CDR1 and CDR2: SGHAT, FQNNGV. The CDR3 sequence: CASSLDKGNGKETQYF. CDR3 DNA: TGTGCCAGCAGCTTAGATAAAGGGAACGGGAAAGAGACCCAGTACTTC.

By share, this clonotype counts as medium-sized. This chain uses TRBV5-4 with TRBJ1-6; no clear D. CDR1 is SGHNT, CDR2 YYREEE, per germline (reference sequence). This CDR3 region has 11 residues. V gave up 0 bases and J gave up 16 bases, with 8 bases separating them. The CDR3 DNA reads TGTGCCAGCAGCTTGGAACTCGAGCTCCACTTT. This translates into CASSLELELHF.

This clonotype counts as medium-sized. The chain is built from TRBV15 and TRBJ1-2, with D hard to call. Per germline, CDR1 LNHNV and CDR2 YYDKDF (reference sequence). This CDR3 has 13 residues. The germline V and J ends were trimmed by 11 bases and 1 base, with 14 bases remaining between them. The CDR3 coding sequence is TGTGCCCCCCCTTGGGAGAGTAACTATGGCTACACCTTC. Its translation: CAPPWESNYGYTF. Full variable domain (remainder filled in from reference TRBV15 and TRBJ1-2): DAMVIQNPRYQVTQFGKPVTLSCSQTLNHNVMYWYQQKSSQAPKLLFHYYDKDFNNEADTPDNFQSRRPNTSFCFLDIRSPGLGDTAMYLCAPPWESNYGYTFGSGTRLTVV.

The J gene is TRBJ2-5, the V gene TRBV29-1; TRBD1 matches at 7 bases. J gave up 4 bases and V 5 bases, and 4 bases lay outside the gene matches. The CDR3 totals 12 residues. The germline V gene has CDR1 SQVTM and CDR2 ANQGSEA. In nucleotides, the CDR3 is TGCAGCGTTACACAGGGGAGAGAGACCCAGTACTTC. Its protein product is CSVTQGRETQYF.

This clonotype is labeled as medium-sized (0.01 to 0.1%). V and J are TRBV12-3 or TRBV12-4 and TRBJ1-1; 10 nucleotides line up with TRBD1. The CDR3 contains 15 residues. Unmatched junction bases numbered 5, after V lost 0 bases and J lost 7 bases. CDR3 in amino acids: CASSLAGTGEFEAFF. The CDR3 DNA follows: TGTGCCAGCAGTTTAGCTGGGACAGGGGAGTTTGAAGCTTTCTTT.

This clonotype was found a few times. J is TRBJ2-3 and V is TRBV19, with 11 positions matching TRBD1. Germline V lookup: CDR1 LNHDA, CDR2 SQIVND (reference sequence). The CDR3 covers 16 residues. The ends lost 5 bases at V and 1 base at J; junction bases unmatched: 5. The CDR3 sequence: CASSPRDRGGTDTQYF. The CDR3 coding sequence is TGTGCCAGTAGTCCCAGGGACAGGGGGGGCACAGATACGCAGTATTTT.

This clonotype was found once. This may come from a read error, since a much larger clone is one base off. The genes are TRBV6-2 or TRBV6-3 and TRBJ2-7, with 8 bases identical to TRBD2. CDR1 is MNHEY and CDR2 is SVGEGT in the germline V gene. V lost 6 bases, J lost 3 bases, and 7 bases stayed unmatched. This CDR3 has 14 residues. Here the CDR3 reads CASRATSVSYEQYF. The CDR3 DNA is TGTGCCAGCAGGGCGACTAGCGTGAGCTACGAGCAGTACTTC.

By share, this clonotype counts as medium-sized. V usage is TRBV6-5 and J usage is TRBJ2-7; 14 bases fit TRBD2. CDR3 length: 14 residues. J was trimmed by 3 bases and V by 5 bases; bases with no gene match: 0. CDR1 and CDR2 (germline): MNHEY, SVGAGI. CDR3 region: CASSGLAGGYEQYF. CDR3 nucleotide sequence: TGTGCCAGCAGTGGACTAGCGGGAGGCTACGAGCAGTACTTC.

This clonotype is deemed medium-sized. This chain uses TRBV7-2 with TRBJ2-5; the match to TRBD1 covers 8 bases. The CDR3 has 16 residues. J lost 5 bases, V lost 1 base, and 9 bases had no gene match. Germline values: CDR1 SGHTA, CDR2 FQGNSA. The CDR3 DNA follows: TGTGCCAGCAGCTTAGGGGCCAGGGGGCTGGGGGAGACCCAGTACTTC. It yields the protein CASSLGARGLGETQYF.

This clonotype was counted only a few times. The chain couples TRBV2 to TRBJ1-1; TRBD1 might be the D (5 bases). The V gene's germline CDR1 is SNHLY and CDR2 FYNNEI. V was clipped by 2 bases and J by 1 base, with 11 bases between them. The length of the CDR3 is 15 residues. Here the CDR3 reads CASSETGAGNTEAFF. DNA of the CDR3: TGTGCCAGCAGTGAAACCGGGGCGGGGAACACTGAAGCTTTCTTT.

Worth noting for this clonotype: One base away lies a much larger clone, so this may be a sequencing read error. V and J are TRBV11-3 and TRBJ2-2; tentatively, D is TRBD2 (5 bases). The CDR3 contains 15 residues. Germline CDR1 is SGHNT and CDR2 is YENEEA. The CDR3 here is CACSGMGYRTGELFF. CDR3 DNA: TGTGCCTGCAGCGGTATGGGATATCGAACCGGGGAGCTGTTTTTT.

This clonotype appeared a few times. The J gene is TRBJ2-5, the V gene TRBV13, with 8 bases aligning to TRBD1. This CDR3 comprises 19 residues. Per germline, CDR1 PRHDT and CDR2 FYEKMQ (reference sequence). The V gene end was trimmed by 5 bases and the J gene end by 4 bases; junction bases not matched to a gene: 21. This CDR3 is CASSELPLDRVRYGETQYF. The CDR3, as DNA: TGTGCCAGCAGCGAATTACCGTTGGACAGGGTTCGGTACGGAGAGACCCAGTACTTC.

This clonotype counts as medium-sized. This chain connects TRBV19 to TRBJ1-2; the match to TRBD1 covers 10 bases. CDR1 is LNHDA and CDR2 is SQIVND in the germline V gene (reference sequence). The CDR3 spans 16 residues. V gave up 5 bases and J gave up 7 bases; unmatched junction bases: 13. The CDR3 DNA follows: TGTGCCAGTAGTTTCCCGGGACAGGGGAGGTTGCGTGGCTACACCTTC. This sequence encodes CASSFPGQGRLRGYTF. The full variable domain, completed using reference TRBV19 and TRBJ1-2, is DGGITQSPKYLFRKEGQNVTLSCEQNLNHDAMYWYRQDPGQGLRLIYYSQIVNDFQKGDIAEGYSVSREKKESFPLTVTSAQKNPTAFYLCASSFPGQGRLRGYTFGSGTRLTVV.

As regards this clonotype: This sequence may be a read error, since a much larger clone differs from it by one base. This chain uses TRBV27 with TRBJ2-7; 14 bases agree with TRBD2. The CDR3 sequence is 14 residues long. J was trimmed by 5 bases and V by 6 bases; bases with no gene match: 3. Germline V gives CDR1 MNHEY, CDR2 SMNVEV (reference sequence). For the CDR3, the DNA is TGTGCCAGCAGCGCGGGACTAGCGGGAGACGAGCAGTACTTC. Amino acids: CASSAGLAGDEQYF.